The entry below gives a single T cell receptor beta chain sequence along with its context. The data were obtained in a study of blood T cell repertoires in COVID-19. Study-wide background: Sites across the United States, Italy and Spain contributed samples from acute and convalescent COVID-19. Sources were T cells, B-cell-depleted T cells, or PBMCs; the material itself was cDNA or gDNA.

Original methodology: Cell counts per sample came from amplifying reference gene primers. Data came from immunoSEQ multiplex PCR; TCRdb stores just in-frame clones and leaves some out. The V and J calls and clone size were taken over from that table, and D and trimming were inferred from the DNA. The sample lists tens of thousands of clones, about 88% occurring once. The sequencing sample was made of peripheral blood. The sequence was obtained from a man in his 60s with active COVID-19.

CDR3 sequence reads: CASTSPGKNTEAFF. The CDR3 DNA reads TGTGCCAGTACCTCCCCAGGGAAGAACACTGAAGCTTTCTTT. This rearrangement joins TRBV19 to TRBJ1-1, with D possibly TRBD1 on 5 matching bases. Germline V gene lookup returns CDR1 LNHDA and CDR2 SQIVND (reference sequence). The CDR3 sequence is 14 residues long. V shed 7 bases and J shed 1 base, with 13 bases lying between them.